The 5 T cell receptor beta chains below were found in one sample sequenced in a study of blood T cell repertoires in COVID-19. Only in-frame clones appear in the TCRdb table, and some are missing; sequencing was by immunoSEQ multiplex PCR. The sample has 200,000 to 300,000 clones, around 81% seen once; the top ten hold around 6.4%. Specimen: peripheral blood. The receptors here all came from a woman aged 60-75 years with active or convalescent COVID-19.

V and J are TRBV3-1 (or the pseudogene TRBV3-2) and TRBJ2-3, with 8 bases identical to TRBD1. Germline V gene data show CDR1 as LGHDT and CDR2 as YNNKEL (reference sequence). This CDR3 has 17 residues. The trim removed 3 bases at V and 0 bases at J, leaving 8 bases unmatched. CDR3 sequence: CASSHRTGMISTDTQYF. DNA of the CDR3: TGTGCCAGCAGCCACCGGACAGGGATGATAAGCACAGATACGCAGTATTTT.

The CDR3 spells CASSQDSGMVSGNTIYF. The CDR3 bases are TGCGCCAGCAGCCAAGATAGCGGGATGGTCTCTGGAAACACCATATATTTT. The chain employs TRBV4-1 and TRBJ1-3; D gene unclear. The CDR3 contains 17 residues. Germline V gene sequence: CDR1 MGHRA, CDR2 YSYEKL. With 0 bases removed from V and 0 bases from J, the gap between germline ends came to 12 bases.

V usage is TRBV28 and J usage is TRBJ2-1; a weak D match, TRBD1 (5 bases). The CDR3 runs to 11 residues. Germline V gives CDR1 MDHEN, CDR2 SYDVKM. V gave up 6 bases and J gave up 10 bases, with 10 bases separating them. The CDR3 loop reads CASSPAGEQFF. The DNA for the CDR3 is TGTGCCAGCAGCCCGGCAGGGGAGCAGTTCTTC. Looking up the rest from reference TRBV28 and TRBJ2-1 gives the full variable domain: DVKVTQSSRYLVKRTGEKVFLECVQDMDHENMFWYRQDPGLGLRLIYFSYDVKMKEKGDIPEGYSVSREKKERFSLILESASTNQTSMYLCASSPAGEQFFGPGTRLTVL.

CDR3 nucleotides: TGCGCCAGCAGTCAAGCGAAAAACCGGGACAGGCGTTCGGTAGGGCCTGGGGCCAACGTCCTGACTTTC. Translating gives CASSQAKNRDRRSVGPGANVLTF. The chain employs TRBV23-1 and TRBJ2-6; TRBD1 matches 8 bases. Being an ORF, TRBV23-1 has a function that is uncertain. This CDR3 has 23 amino acids. The ends lost 2 bases at V and 2 bases at J; junction bases unmatched: 23.

The chain carries TRBV6-4 and TRBJ2-1; possibly TRBD1 for D (6 bases). The CDR3 loop spans 14 amino acids. Germline-derived CDR1 and CDR2 are MRHNA and SNTAGT. Trimming took 3 bases from V and 6 from J, leaving 12 bases between them. The CDR3 here is CASSERGQSNEQFF. Here the CDR3 DNA reads TGTGCCAGCAGTGAAAGAGGACAGTCCAATGAGCAGTTCTTC.